Listed here are 27 T cell receptor beta chains from one sample, sequenced in a study of blood T cells in healthy people across ages. Next came a second PCR, run for 7 to 11 cycles, which used a sample-barcoded 5' primer along with a J-beta primer mix. One entry per CDR3 protein, called by TCRdb with MiXCR from the 5' RACE reads. The table records roughly 680,000 distinct CDR3 sequences, roughly half of them present only once. Sequenced: blood. These receptors were obtained from a woman of 80 years or more in good health.

This clonotype was recorded at least ten times. V and J are TRBV28 and TRBJ2-7; D is possibly TRBD1 (5 bases). Trimming shortened V by 7 bases and J by 2 bases, and 15 bases separated the two germline ends. Germline CDR1 reads MDHEN; CDR2 reads SYDVKM. This CDR3 comprises 14 residues. The CDR3 sequence: CASKSGPRTYEQYF. The CDR3 DNA sequence: TGTGCCAGCAAATCAGGGCCTCGGACCTACGAGCAGTACTTC.

This clonotype was recorded many times. The chain employs TRBV7-2 and TRBJ2-1; no firm D call. CDR3 length: 15 residues. Germline CDR1 reads SGHTA; CDR2 reads FQGNSA. Deletions cut 5 bases from V and 7 bases from J, with 18 bases between. The CDR3 bases are TGTGCCAGCAGCCCGCGGTCGGTCTCTCCTAATGAGCAGTTCTTC. As protein: CASSPRSVSPNEQFF.

This clonotype was counted a few times. This could be a read error, since a much larger clone is one nucleotide away. This sequence joins TRBV27 and TRBJ2-7; possibly TRBD1 for D (5 bases). Germline V lookup: CDR1 MNHEY, CDR2 SMNVEV (reference sequence). The CDR3 extends over 15 amino acids. V was trimmed by 4 bases and J by 6 bases, leaving 19 bases between them. The CDR3 here is CASSSSTVGASEQYF. CDR3 coding DNA: TGTGCCAGCAGTTCCTCGACAGTTGGGGCGAGCGAGCAGTACTTC.

In this sample, this clonotype turned up many times. The gene calls are TRBV7-2 and TRBJ2-7; D not certain. Trimming stripped 3 bases from V and 0 bases from J, with 9 bases between. Per the germline V gene, CDR1 is SGHTA and CDR2 is FQGNSA. This CDR3 contains 14 residues. The CDR3 sequence is CASSFELSSYEQYF. The CDR3 region has the DNA TGTGCCAGCAGCTTCGAACTAAGCTCCTACGAGCAGTACTTC.

This chain joins TRBV12-3 or TRBV12-4 and TRBJ2-2; tentative D call: TRBD1 (6 bases). The CDR3 totals 13 residues. Trimming shortened V by 7 bases and J by 6 bases, and 12 bases separated the two germline ends. The CDR3 DNA reads TGTGCCAGCATCCCACAGGGACCCGGGGAGCTGTTTTTT. Translated: CASIPQGPGELFF.

This sequence joins TRBV28 and TRBJ2-7; perhaps TRBD2 as D (5 bases). The CDR3 covers 15 residues. Germline lookup yields CDR1 MDHEN and CDR2 SYDVKM. V lost 3 bases and J 5 bases, leaving 17 bases between the germline ends. Here the CDR3 DNA reads TGTGCCAGCAGTTTTGCCGCACGCGGGTTGCACGAGCAGTACTTC. Translated: CASSFAARGLHEQYF.

The table lists this clonotype with many counts. The chain recombines TRBV5-1 with TRBJ2-3; D ambiguous. In germline, CDR1 is SGHRS, CDR2 YFSETQ. CDR3 size: 15 residues. Trimming took 0 bases from V and 3 from J, leaving 11 bases between them. CDR3 nucleotide sequence: TGCGCCAGCAGCTTGGCGCGGATTGATACAGATACGCAGTATTTT. It encodes CASSLARIDTDTQYF.

In this sample, this clonotype turned up many times. V and J are TRBV3-1 and TRBJ2-1; D ambiguous. With 1 base removed from V and 8 bases from J, the gap between germline ends came to 12 bases. The CDR3 is 14 amino acids. Germline values: CDR1 LGHDT, CDR2 YNNKEL (reference sequence). The CDR3 DNA follows: TGTGCCAGCAGCCAAGCTGGAGCAGGCCATGAGCAGTTCTTC. This translates into CASSQAGAGHEQFF.

The gene calls are TRBV2 and TRBJ2-5, with unresolved D. V lost 9 bases, J lost 11 bases, and 16 bases lay in between. This CDR3 spans 11 amino acids. The germline V gene has CDR1 SNHLY and CDR2 FYNNEI. CDR3 coding DNA: TGTGCCAGTTTGGTTGCTGGTGAGCAGTACTTC. Translated, it gives CASLVAGEQYF.

To note about this clonotype: A much larger clonotype is one base distant, so this may be a read error. The chain joins TRBV5-1 to TRBJ1-2, with D tentatively TRBD1 (5 bases). V was trimmed by 4 bases and J by 7 bases, leaving 14 bases between them. Germline assignment: CDR1 SGHRS and CDR2 YFSETQ. This CDR3 region has 13 residues. The CDR3: CASSVVAGSGYTF. CDR3 in DNA: TGCGCCAGCAGCGTGGTCGCAGGGAGTGGCTACACCTTC.

The V gene is TRBV28, the J gene TRBJ2-6, with no clear D. The germline CDR1 and CDR2 sequences are MDHEN and SYDVKM. Trimming pared 5 bases from V and 0 bases from J, leaving 11 bases between. This CDR3 comprises 16 residues. The CDR3 coding sequence is TGTGCCAGCAGTGACCCACGGTACTCTGGGGCCAACGTCCTGACTTTC. Translating gives CASSDPRYSGANVLTF.

This clonotype has at least ten counts. The V gene is TRBV10-3, the J gene TRBJ1-2, with D perhaps TRBD1 (5 bases). The ends were cut back, 11 bases at V and 4 bases at J, with 17 bases in the middle. Germline V gene data show CDR1 as ENHRY and CDR2 as SYGVKD. The CDR3 runs 13 residues. In nucleotides, the CDR3 is TGTGCCGCCCTCGGGACGGATGTCTATGGCTACACCTTC. This codes for CAALGTDVYGYTF.

This rearrangement joins TRBV9 to TRBJ2-1; 10 nucleotides agree with TRBD1. With 5 bases clipped from V and 4 bases from J, the junction kept 6 bases outside the gene matches. The CDR3 consists of 15 residues. In germline, CDR1 is SGDLS, CDR2 YYNGEE. CDR3 sequence reads: CASREGTGVYNEQFF. CDR3 DNA: TGTGCCAGCAGGGAAGGGACAGGGGTGTACAATGAGCAGTTCTTC.

The chain employs TRBV7-3 and TRBJ2-5, with TRBD1 identical over 7 bases. Gene TRBJ2-7 matches the end of the DNA better, so the J call may be wrong. CDR1 is SGHTA, CDR2 FQGTGA, per germline. The CDR3 is 14 residues long. CDR3 nucleotide sequence: TGTGCCAGCAGCCAAGGGCAGGGGGACTACGAGCAGTACTTC. This codes for CASSQGQGDYEQYF.

Concerning this clonotype: This may be a read error: a much more frequent sequence differs by one nucleotide. The chain carries TRBV18 and TRBJ2-5; possible D gene TRBD1, 7 bases. Germline V gives CDR1 KGHSH, CDR2 LQKENI. The ends were cut back, 6 bases at V and 11 bases at J, with 22 bases in the middle. This CDR3 comprises 14 residues. The chain's CDR3 is CASSRDRLDNEQYF. The CDR3 DNA is TGTGCCAGCTCCCGGGACAGACTAGACAATGAGCAGTACTTC. Together with reference TRBV18 and TRBJ2-5, the CDR3 gives the full variable domain: NAGVMQNPRHLVRRRGQEARLRCSPMKGHSHVYWYRQLPEEGLKFMVYLQKENIIDESGMPKERFSAEFPKEGPSILRIQQVVRGDSAAYFCASSRDRLDNEQYFGPGTRLLVL.

CDR3 DNA sequence: TGCGCCAGCAGCTTTCGGACCCCAGGAGGCGAGCAGTACTTC. Translated, it gives CASSFRTPGGEQYF. This chain connects TRBV4-3 to TRBJ2-7; maybe TRBD2 (5 bases). V gave up 5 bases and J gave up 6 bases, with 17 bases separating them. CDR1 is LGHNA, CDR2 YSLEER, per germline. This CDR3 contains 14 residues.

This clonotype was counted many times. The V and J genes are TRBV27 and TRBJ2-7; TRBD2 is a possible D gene (5 bases). V was pared by 8 bases and J by 0 bases, with 11 bases between. CDR1 is MNHEY, CDR2 SMNVEV, per germline (reference sequence). The CDR3 length is 13 residues. CDR3 sequence reads: CASGSVFSYEQYF. Here the CDR3 DNA reads TGTGCCAGCGGTAGCGTATTCTCCTACGAGCAGTACTTC.

J is TRBJ2-3 and V is TRBV6-2 or TRBV6-3; weak D call: TRBD2 (6 bases). The germline CDR1 and CDR2 sequences are MNHEY and SVGEGT. The CDR3 contains 15 residues. The V end lost 10 bases, the J end lost 1 base, and 18 bases lay between the germline ends. CDR3 bases: TGTGCCACCCTCCCAGGAGGGAGAGGCACAGATACGCAGTATTTT. It codes for CATLPGGRGTDTQYF.

This clonotype was observed a few times. The J gene is TRBJ1-1, the V gene TRBV29-1; D perhaps matches TRBD1 (6 bases). Germline loops: CDR1 SQVTM, CDR2 ANQGSEA. The V end was cut by 4 bases, the J end by 7 bases, with 10 bases between. This CDR3 is 11 amino acids long. As DNA, the CDR3 is TGCAGCGTTGCCGGGACATGTGAAGCTTTCTTT. Translated, it gives CSVAGTCEAFF.

CDR3: CASSVEWSQETQYF. The CDR3 DNA follows: TGTGCCAGCAGCGTGGAATGGAGCCAAGAGACCCAGTACTTC. The V call is TRBV28, the J call TRBJ2-5; D remains unclear. Looked up from germline, CDR1 is MDHEN and CDR2 is SYDVKM. V lost 6 bases, J lost 1 base, and 12 bases lay in between. The CDR3 totals 14 residues.

This clonotype was observed once. A much larger clone sits a single nucleotide away, making a read error possible. CDR3 nucleotide sequence: TGTGCCAGCGGGCTTAGGGAGGTGCCAATATCACCCCTCCACTTT. This codes for CASGLREVPISPLHF. The chain is built from TRBV12-3 or TRBV12-4 and TRBJ1-6; no clear D gene. The CDR3 is 15 amino acids. Trimming cost V 8 bases and J 10 bases, with 21 bases left between them.

The chain links TRBV10-3 to TRBJ2-7; 13 positions agree with TRBD2. Germline loops: CDR1 ENHRY, CDR2 SYGVKD. J gave up 5 bases and V 6 bases, and 1 base lay outside the gene matches. This CDR3 comprises 13 residues. CDR3: CAIRGTSGNEQYF. The DNA for the CDR3 is TGTGCCATCAGGGGGACTAGCGGGAACGAGCAGTACTTC.

This clonotype is a singleton in its sample. This chain uses TRBV9 with TRBJ2-7; TRBD1 is a possible D gene (6 bases). CDR3 length: 15 amino acids. From germline, CDR1 is SGDLS and CDR2 YYNGEE. V lost 1 base and J 1 base, leaving 12 bases between the germline ends. The CDR3 DNA sequence: TGTGCCAGCAGCGTATCGGGGACACCTTCCTACGAGCAGTACTTC. This codes for CASSVSGTPSYEQYF.

For this clonotype: This may arise from a read error, as a much more abundant clone is one base away. The chain combines TRBV4-2 with TRBJ2-5; 13 positions match TRBD2. V shed 1 base, J shed 11 bases, and the junction held 22 bases outside the gene matches. There are 20 residues in the CDR3. CDR1 and CDR2 from the germline V gene are LGHNA and YNFKEQ. The CDR3 region is CASSQAFGLAGAGYYNEQYF. CDR3 sequence (DNA): TGTGCCAGCAGCCAAGCCTTTGGACTAGCGGGAGCCGGATACTACAATGAGCAGTACTTC.

The chain uses TRBV21-1 and TRBJ1-1; the D call TRBD1 from the table was never checked on the DNA. TRBV21-1 is noted as a pseudogene. This CDR3 has 18 residues. In nucleotides, the CDR3 is TGTGCCAGCAGCCAAGTCGGGGGACACAACCAGGGAAACACTGAAGCTTTCTTT. Its protein is CASSQVGGHNQGNTEAFF.

Of note for this clonotype: At one end, the junction sequence differs from germline, possibly due to a read error. The rearrangement uses TRBV18 and TRBJ2-1; perhaps TRBD2 as D (6 bases). The CDR3 sequence is 15 residues long. Germline CDR1 reads KGHSH; CDR2 reads LQKENI. The CDR3 nucleotides read TGTGCCAGCCCACCGGGACTGGGATATTACAATGAGCAGTTCTTC. It yields the protein CASPPGLGYYNEQFF.

As concerns this clonotype: This may stem from a read error, because a much larger clone lies one nucleotide away. V and J are TRBV19 and TRBJ2-5, with 7 bases fitting TRBD2. This CDR3 has 14 amino acids. From germline, CDR1 is LNHDA and CDR2 SQIVND (reference sequence). CDR3: CASARGLSPETLYF. The CDR3, as DNA: TGTGCCAGTGCAAGGGGACTATCACCAGAGACCCTGTACTTC.